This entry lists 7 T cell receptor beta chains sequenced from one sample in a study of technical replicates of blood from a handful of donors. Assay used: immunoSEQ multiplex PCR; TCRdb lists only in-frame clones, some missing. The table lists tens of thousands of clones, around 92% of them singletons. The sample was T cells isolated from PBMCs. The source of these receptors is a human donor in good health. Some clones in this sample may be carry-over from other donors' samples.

CDR3 sequence: CASSRSTGNTEAFF. The CDR3 DNA follows: TGCGCCAGCAGTCGGTCGACAGGGAACACTGAAGCTTTCTTT. The V call is TRBV5-1, the J call TRBJ1-1; D may be TRBD1 (6 bases). The germline V and J ends were trimmed by 5 bases and 1 base, with 12 bases remaining between them. Germline assignment: CDR1 SGHRS and CDR2 YFSETQ. This CDR3 spans 14 amino acids.

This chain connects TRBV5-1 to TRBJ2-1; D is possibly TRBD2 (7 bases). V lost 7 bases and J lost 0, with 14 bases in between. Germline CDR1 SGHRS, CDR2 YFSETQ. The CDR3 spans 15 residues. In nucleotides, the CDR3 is TGCGCCAGCGGGGCCGGGGGGCACTCCTACAATGAGCAGTTCTTC. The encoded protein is CASGAGGHSYNEQFF.

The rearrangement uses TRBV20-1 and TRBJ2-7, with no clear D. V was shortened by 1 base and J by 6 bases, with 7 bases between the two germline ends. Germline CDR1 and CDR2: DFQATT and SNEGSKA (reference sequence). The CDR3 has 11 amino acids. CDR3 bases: TGCAGTGCTAGAGGCCCAGGCGAGCAGTACTTC. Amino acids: CSARGPGEQYF.

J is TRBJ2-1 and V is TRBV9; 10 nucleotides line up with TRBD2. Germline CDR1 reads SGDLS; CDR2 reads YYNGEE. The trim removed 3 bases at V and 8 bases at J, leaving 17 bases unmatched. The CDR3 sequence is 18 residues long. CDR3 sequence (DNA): TGTGCCAGCAGCGCAAGAGCGGGGGGGCCTCTTCGTGACGATGAGCAGTTCTTC. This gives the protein CASSARAGGPLRDDEQFF.

The CDR3: CASSSGVLNEQFF. The CDR3 DNA sequence: TGTGCCAGCAGTAGCGGGGTTTTGAATGAGCAGTTCTTC. V gene TRBV27 combines with J gene TRBJ2-1, with 7 bases matching TRBD2. The J segment lost 7 bases and the V segment lost 5 bases, leaving 5 bases of the junction unmatched. CDR1 and CDR2 (germline): MNHEY, SMNVEV (reference sequence). The CDR3 loop spans 13 amino acids.

Here the CDR3 reads CASSLAGGDRLGEKLFF. For the CDR3, the DNA is TGTGCCAGCAGCTTGGCTGGAGGGGACAGGCTCGGGGAAAAACTGTTTTTT. The chain joins TRBV5-8 to TRBJ1-4, with TRBD1 identical over 8 bases. There are 17 residues in the CDR3. V lost 0 bases, J lost 8 bases, and 12 bases stayed unmatched. CDR1 SGHTS and CDR2 YDEGEE come from the germline V gene.

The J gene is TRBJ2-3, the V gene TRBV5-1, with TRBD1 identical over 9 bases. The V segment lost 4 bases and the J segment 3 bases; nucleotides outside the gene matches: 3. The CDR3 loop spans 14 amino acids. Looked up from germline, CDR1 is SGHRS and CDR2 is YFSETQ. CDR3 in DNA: TGCGCCAGCAGCCGGGGGACAGGGACAGATACGCAGTATTTT. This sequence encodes CASSRGTGTDTQYF.